This is a list of T cell receptor beta chains from one sample in a study of blood T cell repertoires in COVID-19. Clones were read by immunoSEQ multiplex PCR, and TCRdb kept only the in-frame ones, dropping some. The sample has 150,000 to 200,000 clones; approximately 87% are singletons. Sequencing was carried out using peripheral blood. These receptor sequences come from a woman aged 60-75 years with COVID-19, enrolled during active disease. Both conserved end residues are part of each CDR3. A D gene is named only where the DNA matches it firmly. Some rows have no size entry. The others give once, few or many, or a class for an expanded clone.

J gene,D gene,V gene,clone size,CDR3 DNA,CDR3 protein
TRBJ1-5,TRBD1,TRBV7-2,-,TGTGCCAGCAGCCTCCCGGACAGGGGCGATGGCAATCAGCCCCAGCATTTT,CASSLPDRGDGNQPQHF
TRBJ1-6,TRBD1,TRBV12-3/TRBV12-4,-,TGTGCCAGCAGTTTTGACAGGGTCTCACCCCTCCACTTT,CASSFDRVSPLHF
TRBJ1-2,TRBD1,TRBV6-5,-,TGTGCCAGCAGTCGGGACAGCGATGGCTACACCTTC,CASSRDSDGYTF
TRBJ1-4,-,TRBV10-3,-,TGTGCCATCAGTGAGTCGGGAGACAAGGCGGTAAAACTGTTTTTT,CAISESGDKAVKLFF
TRBJ2-7,TRBD2,TRBV7-9,-,TGTGCCAGCAGCATACGGACTAGCGGGAGGAACGAGCAGTACTTC,CASSIRTSGRNEQYF
TRBJ1-4,TRBD1,TRBV19,-,TGTGCCAGTAGTCAGGGGGGAACTAATGAAAAACTGTTTTTT,CASSQGGTNEKLFF
TRBJ2-1,-,TRBV12-5,-,TGTGCTAGTGGTTTCGCCCCCCGGCGGGGCTCCTACAATGAGCAGTTCTTC,CASGFAPRRGSYNEQFF
TRBJ1-2,TRBD1,TRBV7-9,-,TGTGCCAGCAGCTTAGAGGGGGCACAGGGGGCTAACTATGGCTACACCTTC,CASSLEGAQGANYGYTF
TRBJ2-1,-,TRBV30,-,TGTGCCTGGAGTCCAGGGCCTGAGCAGTTCTTC,CAWSPGPEQFF
TRBJ2-7,-,TRBV12-1,-,TGTGCCAGCAGCCGCTTGACTAGCGGAGGTACACCCTACGAGCAGTACTTC,CASSRLTSGGTPYEQYF
TRBJ1-1,-,TRBV11-3,once,TGTGCCAGCAGCTTAGCTGGGGGCGCGAGAGCTTTCTTT,CASSLAGGARAFF
TRBJ2-7,TRBD2,TRBV5-4,-,TGTGCCAGCAGCTTGGACGGACTAGCGGGAGGATACGAGCAGTACTTC,CASSLDGLAGGYEQYF